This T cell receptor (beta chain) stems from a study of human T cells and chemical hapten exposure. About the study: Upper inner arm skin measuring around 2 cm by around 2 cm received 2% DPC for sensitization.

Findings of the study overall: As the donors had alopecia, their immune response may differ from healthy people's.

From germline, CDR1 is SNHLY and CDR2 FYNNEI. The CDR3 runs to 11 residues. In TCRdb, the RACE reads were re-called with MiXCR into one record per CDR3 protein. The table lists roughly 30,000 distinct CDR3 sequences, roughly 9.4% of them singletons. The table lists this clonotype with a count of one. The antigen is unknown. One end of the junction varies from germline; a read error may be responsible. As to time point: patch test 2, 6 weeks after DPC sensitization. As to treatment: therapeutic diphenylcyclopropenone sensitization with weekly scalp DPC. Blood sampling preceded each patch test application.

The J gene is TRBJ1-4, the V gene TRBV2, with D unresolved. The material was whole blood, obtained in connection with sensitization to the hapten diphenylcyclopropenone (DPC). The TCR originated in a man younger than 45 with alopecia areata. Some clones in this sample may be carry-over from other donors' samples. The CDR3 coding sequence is TGTGCCGGCAGATTACAAGAGAAACTGTTTTTT. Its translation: CAGRLQEKLFF.